This TCR beta chain was sequenced during a study of CD8+ T cells in alopecia areata. Study-wide findings and caveats: Resident alphabeta T cells of normal skin are also sequenced in scalp samples. Mice showed clearer TCR sharing than patients did, a gap that was possibly HLA-related. Normal scalp showed lower clonality than lesional scalp, especially alopecia totalis/universalis.

Reverse transcription of extracted RNA yielded cDNA, which provided the sequencing template. Profiled with immunoSEQ multiplex PCR; TCRdb holds only in-frame clones, not every one. The sample yields 150,000 to 200,000 clones, around 55% seen once. The CDR3 has 16 residues. CDR1 and CDR2 (germline): MGHDK, SYGVNS. V was shortened by 3 bases and J by 6 bases, with 19 bases between the two germline ends. The researchers isolated CD4+ and CD8+ T cells from PBMCs by sorting. Notes on this clone: Its antigen remains unidentified.

The clonotype was recovered from a human donor in good health. Source material: CD4+ T cells sorted from blood. The V and J genes are TRBV25-1 and TRBJ2-3; the D gene is possibly TRBD2 (5 bases). The CDR3 DNA is TGTGCCAGCAGTGAGCACAGCGGCCTCTTCCCCGATACGCAGTATTTT. Encoded protein: CASSEHSGLFPDTQYF.